This TCR beta chain was documented in a study of blood T cell repertoires in COVID-19. The data were produced by immunoSEQ multiplex PCR, yet TCRdb's version contains in-frame clones alone and is incomplete. The top ten clones hold less than 4% of a sample with about 220,000 clones, approximately 81% of them seen once. The CDR3 sequence is 16 residues long. The junction had 8 bases not matched to a gene; V was cut back by 5 bases and J by 0 bases. Germline CDR1 and CDR2: PRHDT and FYEKMQ (reference sequence). The chain employs TRBV13 and TRBJ2-3, with TRBD2 matching 7 bases. The sample was peripheral blood. The clonotype originates from a woman aged 80 or over with acute or convalescent COVID-19. The CDR3 region has the DNA TGTGCCAGCAGCCGTATAGCGGGTACGAGCACAGATACGCAGTATTTT. This encodes CASSRIAGTSTDTQYF.